This T cell receptor (beta chain) was identified during a study of CD8 T cells in ankylosing spondylitis. Study-level results: Disease-linked clones bore a CD8+ phenotype, appearing relatively rarely in peripheral blood. One TCR beta motif, made up of roughly eight highly homologous variants, appeared characteristic of ankylosing spondylitis blood. Clones linked to disease were reported to show significant enrichment in matched ankylosing spondylitis synovial fluid.

Library preparation for TCR beta used quantitative 5'-RACE with molecular barcodes. TCRdb re-called the 5' RACE reads through MiXCR, storing one row per CDR3 protein. The profile shows approximately 520,000 distinct CDR3 sequences, about 5% of them singletons. Germline trimming cut 7 bases from V and 4 bases from J; bases unmatched to any gene: 11. The CDR3 is 15 residues long. On this clonotype itself: The antigen remains undetermined.

This chain uses TRBV12-3 or TRBV12-4 with TRBJ2-5; TRBD1 matches 8 bases. Input material: blood, either unsorted or a sorted T cell fraction (not recorded which). This receptor was taken from a male donor with ankylosing spondylitis. DNA for the CDR3: TGTGCCAGCAAACCTTTCCGGACAGGGCGAGAGACCCAGTACTTC. It translates to CASKPFRTGRETQYF.